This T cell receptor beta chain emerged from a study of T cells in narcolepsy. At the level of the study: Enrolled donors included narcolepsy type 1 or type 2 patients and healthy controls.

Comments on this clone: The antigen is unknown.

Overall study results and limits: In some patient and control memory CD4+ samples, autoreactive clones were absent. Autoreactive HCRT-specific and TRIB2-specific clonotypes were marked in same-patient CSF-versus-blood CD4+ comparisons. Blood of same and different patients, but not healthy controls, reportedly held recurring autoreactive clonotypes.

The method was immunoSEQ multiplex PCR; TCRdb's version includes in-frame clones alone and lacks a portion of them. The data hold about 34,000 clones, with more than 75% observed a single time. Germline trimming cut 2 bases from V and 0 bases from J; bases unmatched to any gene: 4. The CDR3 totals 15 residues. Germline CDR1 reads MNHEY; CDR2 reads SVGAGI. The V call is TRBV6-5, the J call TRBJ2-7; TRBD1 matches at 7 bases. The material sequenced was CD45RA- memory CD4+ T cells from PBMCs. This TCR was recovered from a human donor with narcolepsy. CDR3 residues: CASSYGTASSYEQYF. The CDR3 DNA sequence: TGTGCCAGCAGTTACGGGACAGCCAGCTCCTACGAGCAGTACTTC.